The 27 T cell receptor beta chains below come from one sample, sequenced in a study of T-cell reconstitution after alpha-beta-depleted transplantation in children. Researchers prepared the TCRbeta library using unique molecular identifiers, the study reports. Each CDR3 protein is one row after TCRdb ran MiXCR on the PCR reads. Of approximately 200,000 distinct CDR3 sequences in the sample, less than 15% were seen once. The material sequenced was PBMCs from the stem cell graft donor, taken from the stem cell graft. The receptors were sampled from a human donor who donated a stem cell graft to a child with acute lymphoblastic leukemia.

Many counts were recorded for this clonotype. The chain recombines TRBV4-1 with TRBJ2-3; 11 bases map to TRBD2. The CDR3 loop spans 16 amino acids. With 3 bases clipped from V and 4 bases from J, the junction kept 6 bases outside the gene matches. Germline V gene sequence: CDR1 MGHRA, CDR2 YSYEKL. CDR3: CASSHTLAGASDTQYF. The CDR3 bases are TGCGCCAGCAGCCATACACTAGCGGGAGCCTCAGATACGCAGTATTTT.

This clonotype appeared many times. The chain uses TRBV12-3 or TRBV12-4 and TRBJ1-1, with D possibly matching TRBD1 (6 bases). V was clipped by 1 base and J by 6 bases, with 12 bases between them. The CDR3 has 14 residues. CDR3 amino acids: CASSLGLQGAEAFF. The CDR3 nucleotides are TGTGCCAGCAGTTTAGGTCTACAGGGCGCTGAAGCTTTCTTT.

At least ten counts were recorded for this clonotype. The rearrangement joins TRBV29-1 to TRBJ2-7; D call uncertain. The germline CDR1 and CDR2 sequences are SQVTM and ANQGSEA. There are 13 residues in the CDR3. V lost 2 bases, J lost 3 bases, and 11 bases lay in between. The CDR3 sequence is CSVEFQDLYEQYF. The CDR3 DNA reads TGCAGCGTTGAATTCCAGGACCTCTACGAGCAGTACTTC.

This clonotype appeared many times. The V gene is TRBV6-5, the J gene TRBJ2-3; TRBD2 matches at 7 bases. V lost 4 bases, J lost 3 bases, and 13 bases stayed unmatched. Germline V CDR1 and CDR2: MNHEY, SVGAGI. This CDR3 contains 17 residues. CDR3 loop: CASSSVTSGERTDTQYF. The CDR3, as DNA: TGTGCCAGCAGTTCCGTAACCAGCGGGGAGAGGACAGATACGCAGTATTTT.

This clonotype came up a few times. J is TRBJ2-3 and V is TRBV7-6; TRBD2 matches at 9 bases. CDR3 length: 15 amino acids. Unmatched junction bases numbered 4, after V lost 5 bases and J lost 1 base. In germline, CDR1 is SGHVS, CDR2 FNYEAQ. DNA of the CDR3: TGTGCCAGCAGCCCCCGACTAGCGGGCACAGATACGCAGTATTTT. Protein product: CASSPRLAGTDTQYF. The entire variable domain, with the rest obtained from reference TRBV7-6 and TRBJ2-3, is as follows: GAGVSQSPRYKVTKRGQDVALRCDPISGHVSLYWYRQALGQGPEFLTYFNYEAQQDKSGLPNDRFSAERPEGSISTLTIQRTEQRDSAMYRCASSPRLAGTDTQYFGPGTRLTVL.

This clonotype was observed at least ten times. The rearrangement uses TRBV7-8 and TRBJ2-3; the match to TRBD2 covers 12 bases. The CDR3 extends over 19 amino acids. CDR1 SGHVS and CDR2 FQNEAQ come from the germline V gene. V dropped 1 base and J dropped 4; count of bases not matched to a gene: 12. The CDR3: CASSLGGFHGLAGPDTQYF. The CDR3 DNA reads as TGTGCCAGCAGCTTAGGGGGGTTCCACGGACTAGCGGGACCAGATACGCAGTATTTT.

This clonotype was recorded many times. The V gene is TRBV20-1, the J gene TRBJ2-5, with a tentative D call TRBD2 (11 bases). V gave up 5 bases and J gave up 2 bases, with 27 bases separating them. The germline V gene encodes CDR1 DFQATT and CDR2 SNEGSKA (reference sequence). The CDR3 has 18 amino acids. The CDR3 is CSARDRGLAEGRQETQYF. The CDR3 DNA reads TGCAGTGCTCGGGACAGGGGACTAGCGGAGGGGAGGCAAGAGACCCAGTACTTC.

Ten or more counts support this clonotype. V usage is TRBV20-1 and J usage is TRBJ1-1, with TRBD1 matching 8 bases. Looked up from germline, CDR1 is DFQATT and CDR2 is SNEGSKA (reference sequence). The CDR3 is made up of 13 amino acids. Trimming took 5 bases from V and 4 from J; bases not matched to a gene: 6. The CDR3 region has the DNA TGCAGTGCTCCAGGGGGCGCGGGCACTGAAGCTTTCTTT. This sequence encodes CSAPGGAGTEAFF.

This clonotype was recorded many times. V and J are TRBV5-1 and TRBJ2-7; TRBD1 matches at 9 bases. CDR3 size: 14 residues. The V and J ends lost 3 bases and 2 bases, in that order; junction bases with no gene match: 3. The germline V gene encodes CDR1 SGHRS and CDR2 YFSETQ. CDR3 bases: TGCGCCAGCAGCTCCCGGACAGGGGCCTACGAGCAGTACTTC. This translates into CASSSRTGAYEQYF.

The chain's CDR3 is CASSLRLAGRDHYEQYF. CDR3 nucleotide sequence: TGCGCCAGCAGCTTGCGACTAGCGGGGAGGGATCACTACGAGCAGTACTTC. The chain carries TRBV5-1 and TRBJ2-7, with TRBD2 identical over 11 bases. The germline V gene has CDR1 SGHRS and CDR2 YFSETQ. The CDR3 runs to 17 residues. V was pared by 1 base and J by 3 bases, with 9 bases of the junction left unmatched. Based on the CDR3 plus reference TRBV5-1 and TRBJ2-7, the full variable domain is KAGVTQTPRYLIKTRGQQVTLSCSPISGHRSVSWYQQTPGQGLQFLFEYFSETQRNKGNFPGRFSGRQFSNSRSEMNVSTLELGDSALYLCASSLRLAGRDHYEQYFGPGTRLTVT.

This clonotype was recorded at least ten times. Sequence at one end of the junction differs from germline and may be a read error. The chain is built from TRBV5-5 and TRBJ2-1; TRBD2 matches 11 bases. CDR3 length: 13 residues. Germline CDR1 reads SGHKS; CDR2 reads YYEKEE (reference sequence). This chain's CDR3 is CASSWDMGLAVEF. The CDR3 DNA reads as TGTGCCAGCAGCTGGGACATGGGACTAGCGGTAGAATTC.

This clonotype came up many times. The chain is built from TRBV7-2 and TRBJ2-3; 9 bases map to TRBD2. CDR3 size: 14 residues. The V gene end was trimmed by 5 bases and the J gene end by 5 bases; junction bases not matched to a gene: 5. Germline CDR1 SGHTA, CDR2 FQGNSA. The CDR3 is CASSVSGSGDTQYF. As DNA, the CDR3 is TGTGCCAGCAGCGTTAGCGGGAGTGGAGATACGCAGTATTTT.

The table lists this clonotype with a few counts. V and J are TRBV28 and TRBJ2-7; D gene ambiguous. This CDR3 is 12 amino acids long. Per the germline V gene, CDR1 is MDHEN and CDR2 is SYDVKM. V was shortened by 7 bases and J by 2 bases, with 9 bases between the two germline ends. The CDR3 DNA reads TGTGCCAGCAAAAGGTTACCCTACGAGCAGTACTTC. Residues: CASKRLPYEQYF.

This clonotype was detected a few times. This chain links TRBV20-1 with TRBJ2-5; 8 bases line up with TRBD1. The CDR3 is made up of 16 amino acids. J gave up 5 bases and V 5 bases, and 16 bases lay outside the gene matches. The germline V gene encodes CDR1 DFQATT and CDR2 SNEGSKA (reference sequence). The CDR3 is CSAAPGQALQGETQYF. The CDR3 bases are TGCAGTGCTGCCCCGGGACAGGCCCTTCAAGGGGAGACCCAGTACTTC.

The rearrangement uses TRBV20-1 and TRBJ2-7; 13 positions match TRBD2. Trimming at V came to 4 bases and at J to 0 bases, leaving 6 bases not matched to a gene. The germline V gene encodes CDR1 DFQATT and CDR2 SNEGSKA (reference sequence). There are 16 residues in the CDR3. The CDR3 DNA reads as TGCAGTGCTAAACTAGCGGGAGGGAGGAGCTCCTACGAGCAGTACTTC. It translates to CSAKLAGGRSSYEQYF.

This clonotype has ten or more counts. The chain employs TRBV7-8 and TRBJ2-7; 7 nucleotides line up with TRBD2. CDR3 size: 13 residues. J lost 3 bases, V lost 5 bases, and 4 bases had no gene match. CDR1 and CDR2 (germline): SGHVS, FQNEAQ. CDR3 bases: TGTGCCAGCAGCAGCGGGACTCTCTACGAGCAGTACTTC. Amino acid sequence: CASSSGTLYEQYF.

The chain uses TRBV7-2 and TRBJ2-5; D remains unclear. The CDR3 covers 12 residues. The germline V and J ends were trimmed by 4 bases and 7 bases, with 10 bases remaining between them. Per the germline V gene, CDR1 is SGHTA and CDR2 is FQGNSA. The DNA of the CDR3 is TGTGCCAGCAGCTCCTCGTCGGGGACCCAGTACTTC. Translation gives CASSSSSGTQYF.

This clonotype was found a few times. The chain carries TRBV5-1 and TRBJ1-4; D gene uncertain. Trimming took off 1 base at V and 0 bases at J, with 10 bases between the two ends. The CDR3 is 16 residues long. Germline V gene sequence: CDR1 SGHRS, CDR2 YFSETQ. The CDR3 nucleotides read TGCGCCAGCAGCTTGACTCTGGTTGCAACTAATGAAAAACTGTTTTTT. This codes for CASSLTLVATNEKLFF.

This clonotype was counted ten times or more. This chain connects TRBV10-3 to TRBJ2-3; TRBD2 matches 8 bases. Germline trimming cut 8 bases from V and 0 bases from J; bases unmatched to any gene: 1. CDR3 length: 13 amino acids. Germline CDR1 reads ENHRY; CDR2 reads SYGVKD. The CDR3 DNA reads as TGTGCCATCGGCGGGGGGAGCACAGATACGCAGTATTTT. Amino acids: CAIGGGSTDTQYF.

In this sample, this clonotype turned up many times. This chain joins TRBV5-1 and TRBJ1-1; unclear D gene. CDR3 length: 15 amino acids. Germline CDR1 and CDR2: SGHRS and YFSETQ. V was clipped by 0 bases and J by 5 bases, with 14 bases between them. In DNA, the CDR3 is TGCGCCAGCAGCTTGGAGGTGGGCTCCTTAACTGAAGCTTTCTTT. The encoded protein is CASSLEVGSLTEAFF.

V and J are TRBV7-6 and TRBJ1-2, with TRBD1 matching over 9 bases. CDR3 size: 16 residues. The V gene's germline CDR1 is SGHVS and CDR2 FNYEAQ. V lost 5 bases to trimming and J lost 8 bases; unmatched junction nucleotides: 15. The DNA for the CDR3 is TGTGCCAGCAGCCCTACCCGGGGGGACAGGGTGGGCGGCTACACCTTC. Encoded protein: CASSPTRGDRVGGYTF.

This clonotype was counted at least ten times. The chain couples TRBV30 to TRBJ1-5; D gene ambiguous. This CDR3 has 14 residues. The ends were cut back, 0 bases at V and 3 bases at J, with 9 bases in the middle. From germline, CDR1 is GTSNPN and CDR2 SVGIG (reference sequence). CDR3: CAWSVTSTNQPQHF. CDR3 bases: TGTGCCTGGAGTGTAACCAGTACCAATCAGCCCCAGCATTTT.

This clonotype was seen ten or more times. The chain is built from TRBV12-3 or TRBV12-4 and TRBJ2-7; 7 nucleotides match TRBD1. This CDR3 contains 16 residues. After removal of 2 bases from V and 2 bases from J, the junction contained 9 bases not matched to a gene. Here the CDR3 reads CASSLWFGQAPYEQYF. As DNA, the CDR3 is TGTGCCAGCAGTTTATGGTTCGGACAGGCCCCCTACGAGCAGTACTTC.

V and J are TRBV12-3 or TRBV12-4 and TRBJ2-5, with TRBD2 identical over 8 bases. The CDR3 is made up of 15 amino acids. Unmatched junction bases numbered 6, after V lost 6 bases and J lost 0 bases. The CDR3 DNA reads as TGTGCCAGCAGCTATAGCGGGATTCACCAAGAGACCCAGTACTTC. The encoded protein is CASSYSGIHQETQYF.

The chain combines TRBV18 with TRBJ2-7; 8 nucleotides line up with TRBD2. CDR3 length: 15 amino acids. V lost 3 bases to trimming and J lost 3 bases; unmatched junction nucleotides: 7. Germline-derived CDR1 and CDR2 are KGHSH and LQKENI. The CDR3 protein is CASSPSGSKVYEQYF. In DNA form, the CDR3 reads TGTGCCAGCTCACCCAGCGGGAGTAAGGTCTACGAGCAGTACTTC.

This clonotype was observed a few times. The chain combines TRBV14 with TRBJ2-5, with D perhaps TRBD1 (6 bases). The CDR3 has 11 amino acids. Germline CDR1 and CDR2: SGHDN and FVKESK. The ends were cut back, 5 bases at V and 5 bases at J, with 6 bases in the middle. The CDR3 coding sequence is TGTGCCAGCAGCGACAGGGAGACCCAGTACTTC. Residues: CASSDRETQYF.

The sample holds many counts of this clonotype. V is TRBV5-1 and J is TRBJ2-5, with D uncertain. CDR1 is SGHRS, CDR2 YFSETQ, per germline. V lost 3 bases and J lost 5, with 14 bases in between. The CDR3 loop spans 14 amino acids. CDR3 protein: CASSSNPPGETQYF. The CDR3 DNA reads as TGCGCCAGCAGCTCGAACCCTCCCGGGGAGACCCAGTACTTC.